The sequence of this T cell receptor beta chain was determined in a study of T-cell memory formation after mild COVID-19. For the study at large: In these data, TCR clusters were largely donor specific. Study observations and caveats: Shrinking CD4+ clones were chiefly CM and EM; CD8+ ones were chiefly EMRA. SARS-CoV-2 specificity of second-wave clones peaking day 37 was unconfirmed. Balance between CD4 and CD8 was seen in clones contracting day 15 to 85, and a CD4+ lean was seen in later expanders.

TCRdb reprocessed the 5' RACE reads via MiXCR and lists one record per CDR3 protein. This table has approximately 300,000 distinct CDR3 sequences, 15% to 20% appearing once. Deletions cut 6 bases from V and 2 bases from J, with 13 bases between. From germline, CDR1 is DFQATT and CDR2 SNEGSKA (reference sequence). The CDR3 spans 13 residues. This clonotype occurred a few times. Its target is unknown. The V call is TRBV20-1, the J call TRBJ1-1; D gene unclear. This TCR was recovered from a man between 18 and 35 years old who had mild COVID-19 (a few samples of this study predate the infection). Cell type and time point are not known. What was sequenced was PBMCs or a T cell subset sorted from them (not recorded which). The CDR3, as DNA: TGCAGTGCCAGCCGGACGGTAAACACTGAAGCTTTCTTT. It codes for CSASRTVNTEAFF.